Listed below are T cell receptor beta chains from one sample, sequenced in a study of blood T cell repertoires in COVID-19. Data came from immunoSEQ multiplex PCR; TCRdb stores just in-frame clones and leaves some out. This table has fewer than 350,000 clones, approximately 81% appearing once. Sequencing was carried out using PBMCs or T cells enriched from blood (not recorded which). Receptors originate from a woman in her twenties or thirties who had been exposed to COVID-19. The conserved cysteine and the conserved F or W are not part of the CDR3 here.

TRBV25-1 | ASSELNRGGDKNIQY
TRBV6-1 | ASSERTGQYGYT
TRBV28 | ASSPGLAGGLSYEQY
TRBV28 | ASSLDLRRNTGELF
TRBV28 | ASSVVDRNSGYT
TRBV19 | ASSFLQGVGTEAF
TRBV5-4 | ASSTRTSFQETQY
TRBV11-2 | ASSFTQGSTEAF
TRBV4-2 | ASSQDGWGESNQPQH
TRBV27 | ASSLQGLLAEAF
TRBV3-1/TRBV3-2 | ASSQGQGTGYT
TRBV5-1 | ASSLEGGREADTQY
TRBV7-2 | ASSLGLAGGTDTQY
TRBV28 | ASSQRQGRNTEAF
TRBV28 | ASTYRGGYT
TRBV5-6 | ASSLGETLYEQY
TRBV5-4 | ASSAGQGLYGYT
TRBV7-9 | ASHLAGVSTDTQY
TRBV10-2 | ASSEGTGGSGYT
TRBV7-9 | ASSRTQTGNDGYT
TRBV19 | ASSTTGLAGGVQY
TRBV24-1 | ATSDVGTEGGKTQY